The 18 T cell receptor beta chains below were found in one sample sequenced in a study of chemoradiotherapy in HPV16-positive cancers. Assay: immunoSEQ multiplex PCR; the TCRdb copy retains only in-frame clones and omits some. The sample shows 20,000 to 25,000 clones, around 85% of them seen only once. The source material was blood, sampled from a patient who underwent chemoradiotherapy. The receptors were gathered from a human donor with HPV-associated anogenital cancer.

This chain uses TRBV7-9 with TRBJ1-1, with D tentatively TRBD1 (5 bases). The germline V gene encodes CDR1 SEHNR and CDR2 FQNEAQ (reference sequence). The V and J ends lost 9 bases and 7 bases respectively, with 12 bases between them. The CDR3 has 11 residues. CDR3 sequence: CASSPGLEAFF. CDR3 in DNA: TGTGCCAGTTCTCCAGGGCTTGAAGCTTTCTTT.

This chain links TRBV27 with TRBJ2-7; D not resolved. V was trimmed by 6 bases and J by 1 base, leaving 13 bases between them. Germline V gene lookup returns CDR1 MNHEY and CDR2 SMNVEV (reference sequence). CDR3 length: 14 residues. DNA of the CDR3: TGTGCCAGCAGGCCGACCTCCTATTCCTACGAGCAGTACTTC. Amino acids: CASRPTSYSYEQYF.

This rearrangement joins TRBV6-6 to TRBJ2-7; 11 nucleotides agree with TRBD2. The junction had 7 bases not matched to a gene; V was cut back by 7 bases and J by 2 bases. This CDR3 comprises 15 residues. Germline V gene lookup returns CDR1 MNHNY and CDR2 SVGAGI (reference sequence). The CDR3 nucleotides are TGTGCCAGCACCGCACCGACTAGCGGGGCCTACGAGCAGTACTTC. This encodes CASTAPTSGAYEQYF.

This chain uses TRBV10-3 with TRBJ2-3; TRBD2 matches 14 bases. V was pared by 4 bases and J by 2 bases, with 17 bases of the junction left unmatched. CDR1 is ENHRY, CDR2 SYGVKD, per germline. CDR3 length: 21 residues. CDR3 sequence: CAISGQRLAGGGVIYTDTQYF. CDR3 nucleotide sequence: TGTGCCATCAGTGGGCAACGACTAGCGGGAGGGGGGGTGATATACACAGATACGCAGTATTTT.

Details on this clone: The junction and the germline gene differ at one end; a read error may be behind it. The chain links TRBV6-1 to TRBJ1-4; the D gene is possibly TRBD1 (5 bases). Germline lookup yields CDR1 MNHNS and CDR2 SASEGT. CDR3 size: 14 residues. The CDR3 spells CASSELNEGPRPIF. CDR3 nucleotide sequence: TGTGCCAGCAGTGAGTTGAACGAGGGGCCCCGGCCTATTTTT.

V usage is TRBV2 and J usage is TRBJ2-5; no definite D call. The V and J ends lost 0 bases and 0 bases respectively, with 8 bases between them. Looked up from germline, CDR1 is SNHLY and CDR2 is FYNNEI. The CDR3 sequence is 15 residues long. The CDR3 sequence: CASSEAGAYQETQYF. CDR3 sequence (DNA): TGTGCCAGCAGTGAAGCAGGAGCGTACCAAGAGACCCAGTACTTC.

This chain links TRBV4-3 with TRBJ2-1; maybe TRBD2 (7 bases). In germline, CDR1 is LGHNA, CDR2 YSLEER. V shed 0 bases and J shed 9 bases, with 18 bases lying between them. The CDR3 has 16 residues. CDR3 protein: CASSQEGAGVGSEQFF. The CDR3 DNA follows: TGCGCCAGCAGCCAAGAGGGGGCGGGAGTGGGCAGTGAGCAGTTCTTC.

The J gene is TRBJ1-6, the V gene TRBV10-3; the D gene is possibly TRBD1 (6 bases). V was cut by 3 bases and J by 14 bases, with 11 bases left in between. CDR1 and CDR2 from the germline V gene are ENHRY and SYGVKD. This CDR3 is built from 12 residues. CDR3 DNA: TGTGCCATCAGTGAACCGGACAGTTCCCTCCACTTT. Its protein is CAISEPDSSLHF.

This clone was seen a single time. J is TRBJ2-5 and V is TRBV29-1, with TRBD2 matching over 8 bases. V trimming: 8 bases; J trimming: 4 bases; junction bases outside the gene matches: 12. Germline loops: CDR1 SQVTM, CDR2 ANQGSEA. The CDR3 has 14 residues. DNA for the CDR3: TGCAGCCCCCTACGGCGGGGGGCAAGAGAGACCCAGTACTTC. This translates into CSPLRRGARETQYF.

CDR3 amino acids: CATSTFRVETQYF. CDR3 bases: TGTGCCACCAGCACGTTCAGGGTCGAGACCCAGTACTTC. The chain employs TRBV15 and TRBJ2-5; D is perhaps TRBD1 (5 bases). Germline-derived CDR1 and CDR2 are LNHNV and YYDKDF (reference sequence). The V end lost 4 bases, the J end lost 5 bases, and 11 bases lay between the germline ends. The CDR3 loop spans 13 amino acids. The variable domain in full, completed from reference TRBV15 and TRBJ2-5, reads DAMVIQNPRYQVTQFGKPVTLSCSQTLNHNVMYWYQQKSSQAPKLLFHYYDKDFNNEADTPDNFQSRRPNTSFCFLDIRSPGLGDTAMYLCATSTFRVETQYFGPGTRLLVL.

This clone was found a few times. V usage is TRBV6-4 and J usage is TRBJ2-3; TRBD2 matches 8 bases. V was pared by 0 bases and J by 0 bases, with 2 bases of the junction left unmatched. There are 16 residues in the CDR3. Germline V CDR1 and CDR2: MRHNA, SNTAGT. CDR3 nucleotides: TGTGCCAGCAGTGACTCGACTAGCGCTAGCACAGATACGCAGTATTTT. This translates into CASSDSTSASTDTQYF.

The chain recombines TRBV30 with TRBJ1-1; 9 bases are shared with TRBD1. The junction had 2 bases not matched to a gene; V was cut back by 2 bases and J by 4 bases. The length of the CDR3 is 13 residues. The germline gives CDR1 GTSNPN, CDR2 SVGIG (reference sequence). CDR3 nucleotides: TGTGCCTGGAGTCAGACAGGGGGCACTGAAGCTTTCTTT. This encodes CAWSQTGGTEAFF.

The gene calls are TRBV5-4 and TRBJ2-7; D gene unclear. V was shortened by 1 base and J by 1 base, with 3 bases between the two germline ends. The CDR3 length is 12 residues. Germline V gene data show CDR1 as SGHNT and CDR2 as YYREEE (reference sequence). CDR3 sequence reads: CASSLPSYEQYF. CDR3 in DNA: TGTGCCAGCAGCTTGCCGTCCTACGAGCAGTACTTC.

The chain combines TRBV18 with TRBJ1-6; TRBD1 matches 7 bases. V was clipped by 2 bases and J by 8 bases; unmatched bases: 12. This CDR3 contains 17 residues. Germline values: CDR1 KGHSH, CDR2 LQKENI. The CDR3 spells CASSPFPTGSGDSPLHF. CDR3 nucleotide sequence: TGTGCCAGCTCACCATTCCCGACAGGGTCGGGTGATTCACCCCTCCACTTT.

The chain employs TRBV5-1 and TRBJ1-4; D possibly corresponds to TRBD1 (5 bases). The CDR3 sequence is 15 residues long. The V end was cut by 0 bases, the J end by 3 bases, with 9 bases between. Germline V lookup: CDR1 SGHRS, CDR2 YFSETQ. In DNA form, the CDR3 reads TGCGCCAGCAGCTTGGAATGGGGACCTAATGAAAAACTGTTTTTT. Encoded protein: CASSLEWGPNEKLFF.

V usage is TRBV7-9 and J usage is TRBJ1-1; D not resolved. The CDR3 length is 13 residues. Germline CDR1 and CDR2: SEHNR and FQNEAQ (reference sequence). The ends were cut back, 4 bases at V and 1 base at J, with 7 bases in the middle. The DNA for the CDR3 is TGTGCCAGCAGCTCCCCCCAGAACACTGAAGCTTTCTTT. Its protein product is CASSSPQNTEAFF.

The rearrangement joins TRBV7-8 to TRBJ2-7, with D perhaps TRBD2 (5 bases). This CDR3 has 16 residues. The germline V gene encodes CDR1 SGHVS and CDR2 FQNEAQ. The V end was cut by 3 bases, the J end by 1 base, with 16 bases between. CDR3 nucleotide sequence: TGTGCCAGCAGCTTCGGTCAGTCTAGCCCGTCCTACGAGCAGTACTTC. It encodes CASSFGQSSPSYEQYF. The whole variable domain, filled in from reference TRBV7-8 and TRBJ2-7, reads GAGVSQSPRYKVAKRGQDVALRCDPISGHVSLFWYQQALGQGPEFLTYFQNEAQLDKSGLPSDRFFAERPEGSVSTLKIQRTQQEDSAVYLCASSFGQSSPSYEQYFGPGTRLTVT.

As to this clone: Sequence at one end of the junction differs from germline and may be a read error. The CDR3 DNA follows: TGTGCCAGCAGCTTGGGGACAGCCTCCTACGAGCAGTACTTC. Translated, it gives CASSLGTASYEQYF. The rearrangement uses TRBV5-3 and TRBJ2-7; 7 bases agree with TRBD1. TRBV5-3 qualifies as an ORF whose function is uncertain. CDR3 size: 14 residues.